These 25 T cell receptor beta chains were sequenced from one sample in a study of blood T cell repertoires in COVID-19. Method: immunoSEQ multiplex PCR; TCRdb's copy keeps in-frame clones and lacks some. The sample has 300,000 to 400,000 clones; more than 75% are singletons. Material for sequencing was PBMCs or T cells enriched from blood (not recorded which). Receptors were obtained from a woman younger than 45 with acute COVID-19.

This chain uses TRBV19 with TRBJ2-7, with TRBD2 matching 11 bases. Germline values: CDR1 LNHDA, CDR2 SQIVND (reference sequence). This CDR3 contains 15 residues. After removal of 6 bases from V and 6 bases from J, the junction contained 10 bases not matched to a gene. In DNA, the CDR3 is TGTGCCAGTAGACCCACTAGCGGGGGTTTTCGCGAGCAGTACTTC. This gives the protein CASRPTSGGFREQYF.

V usage is TRBV24-1 and J usage is TRBJ2-5, with 7 bases fitting TRBD2. Losses at the gene ends were 0 bases for V and 3 bases for J; bases not matched to a gene: 9. Germline V gene lookup returns CDR1 KGHDR and CDR2 SFDVKD. The CDR3 runs to 17 residues. The CDR3 region is CATSDLVVGGTKETQYF. CDR3 nucleotides: TGTGCCACCAGTGATTTGGTCGTGGGGGGGACGAAAGAGACCCAGTACTTC.

V usage is TRBV5-1 and J usage is TRBJ2-2; 9 bases are a match to TRBD1. This CDR3 comprises 16 residues. The germline V gene encodes CDR1 SGHRS and CDR2 YFSETQ. V gave up 2 bases and J gave up 2 bases; unmatched junction bases: 4. CDR3 sequence (DNA): TGCGCCAGCAGCTTTAGGACAGGGGAAAACACCGGGGAGCTGTTTTTT. Its protein product is CASSFRTGENTGELFF.

This chain joins TRBV24-1 and TRBJ2-7, with a weak D call TRBD2 (5 bases). Germline loops: CDR1 KGHDR, CDR2 SFDVKD. V dropped 4 bases and J dropped 2 bases, with 11 bases sitting between them. The CDR3 length is 14 residues. The chain's CDR3 is CATSEAGVAYEQYF. CDR3 nucleotides: TGTGCCACCAGTGAAGCCGGGGTAGCCTACGAGCAGTACTTC.

The chain couples TRBV4-3 to TRBJ1-4; D unresolved. Per the germline V gene, CDR1 is LGHNA and CDR2 is YSLEER. V was cut by 5 bases and J by 3 bases, with 13 bases left in between. The CDR3 totals 15 residues. CDR3 region: CASSETSGANEKLFF. CDR3 in DNA: TGCGCCAGCAGCGAAACCTCCGGGGCTAATGAAAAACTGTTTTTT.

A word on this clone: A much larger clone differs by one base, so this may be a read error. J is TRBJ1-1 and V is TRBV28; 7 positions agree with TRBD1. The trim removed 6 bases at V and 4 bases at J, leaving 5 bases unmatched. This CDR3 contains 13 residues. Germline V gives CDR1 MDHEN, CDR2 SYDVKM. The CDR3 nucleotides are TGTGCCAGCAGCCTGACAGGGCGCACTGAAGCTTTCTTT. Translation: CASSLTGRTEAFF.

The J gene is TRBJ2-7, the V gene TRBV5-1, with 10 bases fitting TRBD1. This CDR3 is built from 13 residues. Looked up from germline, CDR1 is SGHRS and CDR2 is YFSETQ. J lost 6 bases, V lost 0 bases, and 0 bases had no gene match. The CDR3 DNA sequence: TGCGCCAGCAGCTTGGGGGACAGGGGCGAGCAGTACTTC. Protein: CASSLGDRGEQYF.

This chain connects TRBV27 to TRBJ2-7; 7 bases match TRBD2. The V and J ends lost 3 bases and 4 bases, in that order; junction bases with no gene match: 9. CDR1 and CDR2 from the germline V gene are MNHEY and SMNVEV (reference sequence). The CDR3 has 15 amino acids. The CDR3 reads CASSFLPGEGYEQYF. The CDR3 DNA reads TGTGCCAGCAGTTTCCTGCCGGGGGAGGGATACGAGCAGTACTTC.

This clone was seen just once. The V gene is TRBV29-1, the J gene TRBJ1-4, with TRBD1 as a possible D gene (6 bases). Per the germline V gene, CDR1 is SQVTM and CDR2 is ANQGSEA. This CDR3 is 13 amino acids long. V was cut by 7 bases and J by 8 bases, with 17 bases left in between. The CDR3 DNA follows: TGCAGCGCCCTCCAGGGGTGGAGCGAAAAACTGTTTTTT. Translation gives CSALQGWSEKLFF. The variable domain in full, with the rest retrieved from reference TRBV29-1 and TRBJ1-4, is SAVISQKPSRDICQRGTSLTIQCQVDSQVTMMFWYRQQPGQSLTLIATANQGSEATYESGFVIDKFPISRPNLTFSTLTVSNMSPEDSSIYLCSALQGWSEKLFFGSGTQLSVL.

This chain connects TRBV21-1 to TRBJ2-5; the tabulated D call, TRBD2, remains unverified against the DNA. TRBV21-1 is labeled a pseudogene. The CDR3 has 17 residues. The CDR3 nucleotides are TGTGCCAGCAGCAAAGGGGTGCGGGGGGCGTATAAAGAGACCCAGTACTTC. It is translated as CASSKGVRGAYKETQYF.

The chain has TRBV2 and TRBJ1-4, with TRBD1 identical over 7 bases. Trimming removed 5 bases from V and 8 bases from J; junction bases left unmatched: 8. The CDR3 length is 14 residues. Germline V gives CDR1 SNHLY, CDR2 FYNNEI. The CDR3 loop is CASSSAQGDEKLFF. CDR3 nucleotides: TGTGCCAGCAGTTCCGCCCAGGGGGACGAAAAACTGTTTTTT.

The chain is built from TRBV19 and TRBJ1-5; 8 bases fit TRBD1. Trimming took 3 bases from V and 5 from J; bases not matched to a gene: 6. The CDR3 contains 15 residues. Germline CDR1 and CDR2: LNHDA and SQIVND (reference sequence). The CDR3 spells CASSIVDRGDQPQHF. As DNA, the CDR3 is TGTGCCAGTAGTATTGTCGACAGGGGTGATCAGCCCCAGCATTTT.

The rearrangement links TRBV27 to TRBJ2-7, with 7 bases fitting TRBD1. The CDR3 extends over 15 amino acids. Per germline, CDR1 MNHEY and CDR2 SMNVEV (reference sequence). The junction had 7 bases not matched to a gene; V was cut back by 2 bases and J by 3 bases. The CDR3 sequence is CASSLVSGGNYEQYF. CDR3 DNA: TGTGCCAGCAGTTTAGTGTCAGGGGGTAACTACGAGCAGTACTTC.

The rearrangement links TRBV5-1 to TRBJ2-1; D possibly corresponds to TRBD1 (6 bases). CDR3 length: 15 amino acids. Germline V gives CDR1 SGHRS, CDR2 YFSETQ. Trimming shortened V by 1 base and J by 2 bases, and 10 bases separated the two germline ends. CDR3 residues: CASSLLQGPYNEQFF. Here the CDR3 DNA reads TGCGCCAGCAGCTTGCTACAGGGTCCCTACAATGAGCAGTTCTTC. Together with reference TRBV5-1 and TRBJ2-1, the CDR3 gives the full variable domain: KAGVTQTPRYLIKTRGQQVTLSCSPISGHRSVSWYQQTPGQGLQFLFEYFSETQRNKGNFPGRFSGRQFSNSRSEMNVSTLELGDSALYLCASSLLQGPYNEQFFGPGTRLTVL.

The chain links TRBV15 to TRBJ2-7, with a weak D call TRBD1 (5 bases). The CDR3 totals 14 residues. CDR1 and CDR2 from the germline V gene are LNHNV and YYDKDF (reference sequence). Trimming stripped 4 bases from V and 3 bases from J, with 13 bases between. The CDR3 coding sequence is TGTGCCACCAGCACGATGGGGCAGGGCTACGAGCAGTACTTC. Translation: CATSTMGQGYEQYF.

J is TRBJ1-6 and V is TRBV30, with a possible D match to TRBD1 (6 bases). CDR3 length: 14 residues. V was clipped by 5 bases and J by 8 bases, with 16 bases between them. Germline V gene data show CDR1 as GTSNPN and CDR2 as SVGIG (reference sequence). DNA for the CDR3: TGTGCCTGGGGATCGGGACAAGGGCATTCACCCCTCCACTTT. Protein product: CAWGSGQGHSPLHF.

This clone was seen a few times. This sequence joins TRBV25-1 and TRBJ1-4; TRBD1 matches at 8 bases. The CDR3 extends over 13 amino acids. Germline CDR1 reads MGHDK; CDR2 reads SYGVNS. V was pared by 7 bases and J by 7 bases, with 5 bases of the junction left unmatched. The CDR3 loop reads CASTQGATEKLFF. CDR3 sequence (DNA): TGTGCCAGCACCCAGGGGGCGACTGAAAAACTGTTTTTT. The full variable domain, in which reference TRBV25-1 and TRBJ1-4 provide the parts outside the CDR3, is EADIYQTPRYLVIGTGKKITLECSQTMGHDKMYWYQQDPGMELHLIHYSYGVNSTEKGDLSSESTVSRIRTEHFPLTLESARPSHTSQYLCASTQGATEKLFFGSGTQLSVL.

The rearrangement uses TRBV7-2 and TRBJ2-2; TRBD1 aligns across 10 bases. The CDR3 length is 15 residues. Germline CDR1 reads SGHTA; CDR2 reads FQGNSA. The ends lost 8 bases at V and 5 bases at J; junction bases unmatched: 8. CDR3 nucleotide sequence: TGTGCCAGCCTCGGCGGGACAGGGGTAACCGGGGAGCTGTTTTTT. Its protein product is CASLGGTGVTGELFF.

V is TRBV2 and J is TRBJ2-7; D uncertain. V was cut by 6 bases and J by 2 bases, with 5 bases left in between. CDR1 SNHLY and CDR2 FYNNEI come from the germline V gene. The CDR3 loop spans 11 amino acids. The chain's CDR3 is CASSRAYEQYF. The CDR3 nucleotides are TGTGCCAGCAGCCGCGCCTACGAGCAGTACTTC.

This sequence joins TRBV9 and TRBJ1-2; D gene unclear. The V end lost 6 bases, the J end lost 4 bases, and 10 bases lay between the germline ends. CDR1 is SGDLS, CDR2 YYNGEE, per germline. This CDR3 region has 12 residues. The CDR3 nucleotides are TGTGCCAGCACCCGGGAGGGCTATGGCTACACCTTC. It is translated as CASTREGYGYTF.

This chain uses TRBV7-8 with TRBJ2-2, with a possible D match to TRBD1 (5 bases). Germline V gene sequence: CDR1 SGHVS, CDR2 FQNEAQ. V shed 4 bases and J shed 13 bases, with 16 bases lying between them. This CDR3 contains 13 residues. This chain's CDR3 is CASSSMTQGTLFF. CDR3 DNA: TGTGCCAGCAGCTCGATGACCCAGGGAACGCTGTTTTTT.

In its sample, this clone was seen once. V is TRBV5-6 and J is TRBJ1-2; TRBD1 matches 9 bases. The CDR3 runs 17 residues. Germline V gives CDR1 SGHDT, CDR2 YYEEEE. Trimming cost V 0 bases and J 7 bases; bases outside gene matches: 13. The CDR3 sequence: CASSLASGTGYGGGYTF. CDR3 sequence (DNA): TGTGCCAGCAGCTTGGCCTCTGGGACAGGGTACGGCGGTGGCTACACCTTC.

The chain has TRBV5-1 and TRBJ1-2; 7 bases fit TRBD1. The CDR3 consists of 13 residues. The J segment lost 1 base and the V segment lost 7 bases, leaving 4 bases of the junction unmatched. The germline V gene encodes CDR1 SGHRS and CDR2 YFSETQ. The CDR3 region is CASGGQFNYGYTF. The CDR3 DNA sequence: TGCGCCAGCGGGGGACAGTTTAACTATGGCTACACCTTC.

This clone was found once. The chain carries TRBV3-1 (or the pseudogene TRBV3-2) and TRBJ2-2, with 7 bases identical to TRBD1. J gave up 4 bases and V 4 bases, and 3 bases lay outside the gene matches. The CDR3 consists of 14 residues. Germline-derived CDR1 and CDR2 are LGHDT and YNNKEL (reference sequence). CDR3 in DNA: TGTGCCAGCAGCCGACAGGGAGCCACCGGGGAGCTGTTTTTT. It specifies CASSRQGATGELFF.

This clone appeared once. CDR3 nucleotides: TGTGCCAGCCTACAGGATCTTAGCGGGGGCTACACCTTC. Translation gives CASLQDLSGGYTF. This chain joins TRBV28 and TRBJ1-2; tentatively, D is TRBD1 (5 bases). The CDR3 is made up of 13 amino acids. In germline, CDR1 is MDHEN, CDR2 SYDVKM. V gave up 8 bases and J gave up 8 bases, with 18 bases separating them.